Listed below are T cell receptor beta chains from one sample, sequenced in a study of CD8 T cells in ankylosing spondylitis. TCRdb analysed the 5' RACE reads with MiXCR anew, one entry per CDR3 protein. The sample has just under 550,000 distinct CDR3 sequences, approximately 11% seen once. The sequenced sample was blood, either unsorted or a sorted T cell fraction (not recorded which). The receptors shown here come from a male donor with ankylosing spondylitis. CDR3s include the opening cysteine and the closing phenylalanine or tryptophan. A D gene is named only where the DNA matches it firmly. Where a row states a size, it is once, few, many or the class of an expanded clone; other rows omit it.

J,length,D,V,size,DNA,CDR3
TRBJ1-1,13,-,TRBV10-3,-,TGTGCCATCAGTGTTGGACTGGAGACTGAAGCTTTCTTT,CAISVGLETEAFF
TRBJ2-3,12,-,TRBV29-1,-,TGCAGCGTTGATGGGGGAACAGATACGCAGTATTTT,CSVDGGTDTQYF
TRBJ2-1,15,-,TRBV19,few,TGTGCCAGTAGTATTTTCCGGGAGAAGGGAAATGAGCAGTTCTTC,CASSIFREKGNEQFF
TRBJ1-2,11,TRBD1,TRBV29-1,few,TGCAGCGTCTATACAGGGGCCGGCTACACCTTC,CSVYTGAGYTF
TRBJ1-1,17,-,TRBV25-1,-,TGTGCCAGCAGCCCTGGGGGGCAGGGGCTGGGGAACACTGAAGCTTTCTTT,CASSPGGQGLGNTEAFF
TRBJ2-1,15,TRBD1,TRBV5-4,few,TGTGCCAGCAGCTTGGATCAGGGGGCCTACAATGAGCAGTTCTTC,CASSLDQGAYNEQFF
TRBJ2-1,16,TRBD2,TRBV20-1,few,TGCAGTGCAAAAATAGCGGGCCAATCCTCCTACAATGAGCAGTTCTTC,CSAKIAGQSSYNEQFF
TRBJ1-1,14,-,TRBV30,few,TGTGCCTGGGGTTTCCCCGGTTTGAGCACTGAAGCTTTCTTT,CAWGFPGLSTEAFF
TRBJ2-1,14,TRBD2,TRBV13,many,TGTGCCAGCAGCTTGGGCCTAGCGGGAGTCGGCCGCCATTTC,CASSLGLAGVGRHF
TRBJ2-1,18,-,TRBV21-1,-,TGTGCCAGCAGGGGGACTAGCGGGCGCCGGAGCTCCTACAATGAGCAGTTCTTC,CASRGTSGRRSSYNEQFF
TRBJ1-2,14,TRBD1,TRBV5-1,many,TGCGCCAGCAGCTTGTCGGCAGGGGGCGATGGCTACACCTTC,CASSLSAGGDGYTF
TRBJ1-6,13,-,TRBV15,-,TGTGCCACCAGCCGCGAGGAGAATTCACCCCTCCACTTT,CATSREENSPLHF
TRBJ1-6,14,TRBD1,TRBV5-1,few,TGCGCCAGCAGCCGGACAGGGATGGATTCACCCCTCCACTTT,CASSRTGMDSPLHF
TRBJ2-1,15,TRBD2,TRBV7-7,-,TGTGCCAGCAGCTTGGCCGGGGGGATGACGAATGAGCAGTTCTTC,CASSLAGGMTNEQFF